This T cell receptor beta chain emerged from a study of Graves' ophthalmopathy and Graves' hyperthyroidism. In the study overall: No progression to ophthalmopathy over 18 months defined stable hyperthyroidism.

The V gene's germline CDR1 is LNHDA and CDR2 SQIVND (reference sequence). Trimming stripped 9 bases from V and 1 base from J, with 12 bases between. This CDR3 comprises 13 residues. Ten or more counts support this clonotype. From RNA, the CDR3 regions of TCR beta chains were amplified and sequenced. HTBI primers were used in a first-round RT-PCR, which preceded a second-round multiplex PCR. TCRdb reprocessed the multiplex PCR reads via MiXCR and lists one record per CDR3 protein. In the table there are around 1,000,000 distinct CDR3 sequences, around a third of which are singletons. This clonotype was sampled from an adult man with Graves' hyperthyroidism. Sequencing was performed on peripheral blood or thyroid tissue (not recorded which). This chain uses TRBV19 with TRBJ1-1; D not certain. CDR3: CASLREQNTEAFF. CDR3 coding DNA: TGTGCCAGCCTCCGGGAACAGAACACTGAAGCTTTCTTT.